This T cell receptor beta chain comes out of a study of blood T cell repertoires in COVID-19. Clones were sequenced by immunoSEQ multiplex PCR, and TCRdb holds only the in-frame ones, with some missing. This sample has over 30,000 clones, with roughly 80% found just once. V was pared by 5 bases and J by 1 base, with 8 bases of the junction left unmatched. CDR1 and CDR2 (germline): MNHEY, SMNVEV (reference sequence). CDR3 length: 15 amino acids. Sequenced input: peripheral blood. This receptor was taken from a man aged 80 or over with active or convalescent COVID-19. V is TRBV27 and J is TRBJ2-7; 7 nucleotides match TRBD1. The CDR3 here is CASSPQQGRSYEQYF. The CDR3 DNA is TGTGCCAGCAGTCCCCAACAGGGGCGATCCTACGAGCAGTACTTC.